This T cell receptor (beta chain) was recovered during a study of cytomegalovirus exposure and HLA in healthy donors. In the study overall: Sequencing of about 200 million T cells in an earlier analysis found 100 million to 140 million unique TCR beta sequences.

Germline CDR1 GTSNPN, CDR2 SVGIG (reference sequence). The CDR3 runs to 13 residues. The V end lost 4 bases, the J end lost 1 base, and 7 bases lay between the germline ends. Amplification used 60 Vbeta primers and 13 Jbeta primers. Clones were sequenced by immunoSEQ multiplex PCR, and TCRdb holds only the in-frame ones, with some missing. The sample contains over 150,000 clones, 75% of which appear only once. The receptor's source is a man aged 18 to 30 in good health and CMV-seronegative. The V and J genes are TRBV30 and TRBJ2-2; D may be TRBD1 (6 bases). The source material was PBMCs. CDR3 loop: CAWTGENTGELFF. In DNA form, the CDR3 reads TGTGCCTGGACAGGGGAGAACACCGGGGAGCTGTTTTTT.